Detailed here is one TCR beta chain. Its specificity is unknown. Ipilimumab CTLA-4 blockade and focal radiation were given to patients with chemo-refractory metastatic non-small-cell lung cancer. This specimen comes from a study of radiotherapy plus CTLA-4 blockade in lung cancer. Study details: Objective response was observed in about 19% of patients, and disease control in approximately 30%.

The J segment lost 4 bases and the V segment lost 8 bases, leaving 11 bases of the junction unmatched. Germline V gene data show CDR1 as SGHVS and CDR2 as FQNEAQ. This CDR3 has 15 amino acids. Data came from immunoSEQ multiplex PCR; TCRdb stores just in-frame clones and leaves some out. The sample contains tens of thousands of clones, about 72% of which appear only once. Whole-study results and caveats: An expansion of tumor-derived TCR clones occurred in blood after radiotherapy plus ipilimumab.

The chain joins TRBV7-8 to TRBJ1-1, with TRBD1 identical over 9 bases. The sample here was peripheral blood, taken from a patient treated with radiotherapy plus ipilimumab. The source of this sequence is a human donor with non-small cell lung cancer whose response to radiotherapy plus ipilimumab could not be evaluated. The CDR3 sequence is CASGATGTGFTEAFF. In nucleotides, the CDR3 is TGTGCCAGCGGCGCTACCGGGACAGGGTTCACTGAAGCTTTCTTT.